This T cell receptor (beta chain) was identified during a study of vaccination and CD4 T cells after COVID-19. Turning to this clonotype: Its antigen is not known.

Regarding time point: late sampling 161 to 241 days after vaccination in three convalescent patients. Treatment indicated: approximately 11-day PBMC culture with coronavirus spike peptide pools or control peptides (ViraFEST assay). Oncomine TCR Beta short-read sequencing was applied to DNA from cultured CD4+ T cells. TCRdb used MiXCR to reprocess the PCR reads, holding one entry per CDR3 protein. Of some 25,000 distinct CDR3 sequences in the sample, around 30% were seen once. Sequencing used CD4+ T cells from blood, cultured in vitro, obtained about 7 months after SARS-CoV-2 vaccination. The source of this sequence is a human donor who had recovered from COVID-19.

The CDR3 sequence is CSAPPGLESYNEQFF. CDR3 nucleotide sequence: TGCAGTGCTCCTCCGGGACTAGAGTCCTACAATGAGCAGTTCTTC. This chain uses TRBV20-1 with TRBJ2-1; 8 bases match TRBD2. V dropped 5 bases and J dropped 1; count of bases not matched to a gene: 7. The CDR3 totals 15 residues. CDR1 is DFQATT and CDR2 is SNEGSKA in the germline V gene (reference sequence).